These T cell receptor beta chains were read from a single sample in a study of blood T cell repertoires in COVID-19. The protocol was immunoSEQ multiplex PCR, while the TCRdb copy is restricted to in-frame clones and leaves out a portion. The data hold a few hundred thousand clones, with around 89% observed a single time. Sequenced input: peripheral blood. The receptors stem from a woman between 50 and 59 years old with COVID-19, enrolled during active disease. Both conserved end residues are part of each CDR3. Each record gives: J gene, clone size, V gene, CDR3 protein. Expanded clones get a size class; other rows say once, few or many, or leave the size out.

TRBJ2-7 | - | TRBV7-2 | CASSLGGLGGRIYEQYF
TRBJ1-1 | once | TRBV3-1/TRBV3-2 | CASSQGDIATEAFF
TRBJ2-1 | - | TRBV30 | CAWKSRDSSYNEQFF
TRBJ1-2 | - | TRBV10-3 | CAISESADYGYTF
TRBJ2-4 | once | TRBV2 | CASSEMYVGGAAKNIQYF
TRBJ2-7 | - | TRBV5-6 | CASSPGHNSYEQYF
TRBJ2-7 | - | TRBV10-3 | CAISESSGLGKDEQYF
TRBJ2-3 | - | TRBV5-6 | CASSLATGTKTDTQYF
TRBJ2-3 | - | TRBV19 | CASSRDRGRENTQYF
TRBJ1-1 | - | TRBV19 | CASSIAGGVLSTEAFF
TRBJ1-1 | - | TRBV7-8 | CASSRDRAGTEAFF
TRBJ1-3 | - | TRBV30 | CAWSVQGWAGNTIYF
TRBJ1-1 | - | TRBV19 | CASSIARQEAFF
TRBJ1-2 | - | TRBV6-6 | CASSDRTANYGYTF
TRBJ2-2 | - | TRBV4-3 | CASSLAGGPKGTGELFF
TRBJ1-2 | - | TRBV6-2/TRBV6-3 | CASSYRTGQPNYGYTF
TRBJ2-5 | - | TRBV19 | CASSIELSGAQTQYF
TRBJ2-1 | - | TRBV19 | CASSMLILGNNEQFF
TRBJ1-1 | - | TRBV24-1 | CATSRGPMNTEAFF
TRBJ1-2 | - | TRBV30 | CAWSLTPGQWYGYTF
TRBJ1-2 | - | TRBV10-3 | CAISDNGDSFYGYTF
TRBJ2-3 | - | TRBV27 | CASSSMGTGEMDTQYF
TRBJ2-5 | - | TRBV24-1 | CATRQGRLGTQYF
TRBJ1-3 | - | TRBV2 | CASRPQGSSGNTIYF
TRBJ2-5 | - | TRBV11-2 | CASSRSEGATQYF
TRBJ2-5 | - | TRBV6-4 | CASSDATSATQETQYF
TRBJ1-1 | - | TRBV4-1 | CASSQEGRAGNTEAFF
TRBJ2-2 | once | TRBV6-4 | CASSVGQISPNTGELFF
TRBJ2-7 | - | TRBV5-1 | CASSSTSGSYEQYF
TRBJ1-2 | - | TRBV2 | CASSEASSSYLDGYTF
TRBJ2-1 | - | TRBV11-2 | CASSLDETSEGVF
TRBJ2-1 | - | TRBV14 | CASSQAQVSSYNEQFF
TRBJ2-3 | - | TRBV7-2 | CASSPRRLAGVGDTQYF
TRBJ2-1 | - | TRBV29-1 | CSVGAGVSSYNEQFF
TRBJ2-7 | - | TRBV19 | CASSPFSSGYYEQYF
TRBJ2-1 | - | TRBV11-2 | CASSLGLGEQFF
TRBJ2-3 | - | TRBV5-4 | CASSASGMGTDTQYF
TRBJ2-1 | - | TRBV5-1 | CASSSGGRVNEQFF
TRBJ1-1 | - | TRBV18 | CASSPQGAQRNTEAFF
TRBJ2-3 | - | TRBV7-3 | CASSLMGDRGSFASSTDTQYF
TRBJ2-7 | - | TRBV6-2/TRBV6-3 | CASSQPHRGSNEQYF
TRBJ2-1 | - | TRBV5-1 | CASSLATSGKLSEQFF